The clone carrying this TCR beta chain was seen only a few times. Time point meaning: pre-sensitization, week 0. Stated treatment: therapeutic diphenylcyclopropenone sensitization with weekly scalp DPC. Germline CDR1 is SGHVS and CDR2 is FQNEAQ. CDR3 length: 16 residues. J gave up 3 bases and V 4 bases, and 5 bases lay outside the gene matches. The sample comes from a study of human T cells and chemical hapten exposure. TCRdb re-derived calls from the RACE reads in MiXCR, one entry per CDR3 protein. The repertoire includes more than 250,000 distinct CDR3 sequences, over 7.5% of them detected once, and 1.2% sits in the top ten.

The starting material was whole blood, obtained in connection with sensitization to the hapten diphenylcyclopropenone (DPC). The receptor's source is a man younger than 35 with alopecia areata. Some clones in this sample may be carry-over from other donors' samples. The chain has TRBV7-8 and TRBJ1-5, with 11 nucleotides matching TRBD1. CDR3 in amino acids: CASSSGTGGDNQPQHF. DNA of the CDR3: TGTGCCAGCAGCTCCGGGACAGGGGGTGACAATCAGCCCCAGCATTTT.